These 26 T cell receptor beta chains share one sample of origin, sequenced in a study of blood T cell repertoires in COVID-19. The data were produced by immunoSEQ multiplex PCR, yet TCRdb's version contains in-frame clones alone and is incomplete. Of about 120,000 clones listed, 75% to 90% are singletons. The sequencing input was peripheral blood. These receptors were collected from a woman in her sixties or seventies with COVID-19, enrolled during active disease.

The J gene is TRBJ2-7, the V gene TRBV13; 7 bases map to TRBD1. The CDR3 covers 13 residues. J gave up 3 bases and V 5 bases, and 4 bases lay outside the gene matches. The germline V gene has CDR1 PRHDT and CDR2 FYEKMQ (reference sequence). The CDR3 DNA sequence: TGTGCCAGCAGCCGTGGGACAGTCTACGAGCAGTACTTC. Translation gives CASSRGTVYEQYF. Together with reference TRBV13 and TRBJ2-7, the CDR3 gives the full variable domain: AAGVIQSPRHLIKEKRETATLKCYPIPRHDTVYWYQQGPGQDPQFLISFYEKMQSDKGSIPDRFSAQQFSDYHSELNMSSLELGDSALYFCASSRGTVYEQYFGPGTRLTVT.

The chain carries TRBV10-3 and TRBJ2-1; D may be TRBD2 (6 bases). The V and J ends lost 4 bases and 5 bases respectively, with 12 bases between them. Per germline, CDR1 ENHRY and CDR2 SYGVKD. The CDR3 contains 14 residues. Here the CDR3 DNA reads TGTGCCATCAGTGTGGAGGGAACGAACAATGAGCAGTTCTTC. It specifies CAISVEGTNNEQFF.

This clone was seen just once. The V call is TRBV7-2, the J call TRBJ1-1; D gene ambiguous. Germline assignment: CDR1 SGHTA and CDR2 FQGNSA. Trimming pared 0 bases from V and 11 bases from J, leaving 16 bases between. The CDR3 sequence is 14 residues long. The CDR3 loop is CASSLASEAPRAFF. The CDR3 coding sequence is TGTGCCAGCAGCTTAGCGTCGGAGGCTCCCCGGGCTTTCTTT.

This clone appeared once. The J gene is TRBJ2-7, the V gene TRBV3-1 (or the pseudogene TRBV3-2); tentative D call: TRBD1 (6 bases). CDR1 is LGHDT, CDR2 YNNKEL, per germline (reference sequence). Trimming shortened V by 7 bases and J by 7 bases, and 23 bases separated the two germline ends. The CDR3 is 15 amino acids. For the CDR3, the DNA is TGTGCCAGCACCGAGGGGGTTGGGGGCCGGGGAGAGCAGTACTTC. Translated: CASTEGVGGRGEQYF.

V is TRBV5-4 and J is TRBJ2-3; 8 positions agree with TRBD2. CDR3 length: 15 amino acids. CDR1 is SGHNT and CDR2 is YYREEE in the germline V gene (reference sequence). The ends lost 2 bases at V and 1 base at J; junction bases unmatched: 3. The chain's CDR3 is CASSLAGAGTDTQYF. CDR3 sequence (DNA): TGTGCCAGCAGCTTAGCGGGGGCAGGCACAGATACGCAGTATTTT. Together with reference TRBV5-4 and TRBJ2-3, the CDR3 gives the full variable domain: ETGVTQSPTHLIKTRGQQVTLRCSSQSGHNTVSWYQQALGQGPQFIFQYYREEENGRGNFPPRFSGLQFPNYSSELNVNALELDDSALYLCASSLAGAGTDTQYFGPGTRLTVL.

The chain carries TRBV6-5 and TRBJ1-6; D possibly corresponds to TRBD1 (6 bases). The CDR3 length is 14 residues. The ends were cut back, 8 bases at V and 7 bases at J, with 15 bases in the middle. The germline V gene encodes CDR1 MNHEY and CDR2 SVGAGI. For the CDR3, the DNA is TGTGCCAGCCGTAACAGGGACCGAAATTCACCCCTCCACTTT. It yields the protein CASRNRDRNSPLHF.

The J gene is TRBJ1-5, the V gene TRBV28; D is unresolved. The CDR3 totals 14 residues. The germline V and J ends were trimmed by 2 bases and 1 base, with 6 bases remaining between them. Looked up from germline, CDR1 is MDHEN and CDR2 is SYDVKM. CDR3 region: CASSLGESNQPQHF. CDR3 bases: TGTGCCAGCAGTTTAGGGGAGAGCAATCAGCCCCAGCATTTT.

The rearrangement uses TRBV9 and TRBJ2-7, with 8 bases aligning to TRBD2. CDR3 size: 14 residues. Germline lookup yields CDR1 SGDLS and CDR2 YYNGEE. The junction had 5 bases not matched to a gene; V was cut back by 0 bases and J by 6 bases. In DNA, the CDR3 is TGTGCCAGCAGCGTAGCGGGGGGGTTCGGCGAGCAGTACTTC. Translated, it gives CASSVAGGFGEQYF.

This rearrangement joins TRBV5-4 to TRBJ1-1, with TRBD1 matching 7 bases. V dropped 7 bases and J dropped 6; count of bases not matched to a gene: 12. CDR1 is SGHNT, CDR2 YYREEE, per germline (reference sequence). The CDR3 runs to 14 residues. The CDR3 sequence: CASSIQGLGSEAFF. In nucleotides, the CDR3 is TGTGCCAGCTCGATACAGGGGCTTGGTTCTGAAGCTTTCTTT. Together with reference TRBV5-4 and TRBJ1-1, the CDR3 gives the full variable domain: ETGVTQSPTHLIKTRGQQVTLRCSSQSGHNTVSWYQQALGQGPQFIFQYYREEENGRGNFPPRFSGLQFPNYSSELNVNALELDDSALYLCASSIQGLGSEAFFGQGTRLTVV.

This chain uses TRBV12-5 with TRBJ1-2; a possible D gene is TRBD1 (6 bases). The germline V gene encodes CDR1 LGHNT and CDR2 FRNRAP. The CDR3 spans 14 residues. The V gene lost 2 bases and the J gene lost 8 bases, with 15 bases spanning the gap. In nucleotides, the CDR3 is TGTGCTAGTGGTTTGACCGGCTTCAGGGGAGGCTACACCTTC. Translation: CASGLTGFRGGYTF.

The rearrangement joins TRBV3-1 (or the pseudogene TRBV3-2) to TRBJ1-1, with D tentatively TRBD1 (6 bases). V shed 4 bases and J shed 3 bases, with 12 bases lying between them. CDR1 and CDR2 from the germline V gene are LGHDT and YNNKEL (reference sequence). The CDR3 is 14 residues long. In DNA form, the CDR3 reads TGTGCCAGCAGCCCCTATAACAGGGACACTGAAGCTTTCTTT. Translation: CASSPYNRDTEAFF.

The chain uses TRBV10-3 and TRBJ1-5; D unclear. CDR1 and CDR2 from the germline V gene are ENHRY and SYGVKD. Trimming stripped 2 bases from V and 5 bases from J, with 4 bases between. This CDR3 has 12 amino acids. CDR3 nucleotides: TGTGCCATCAGTGAGGGAGATCAGCCCCAGCATTTT. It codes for CAISEGDQPQHF.

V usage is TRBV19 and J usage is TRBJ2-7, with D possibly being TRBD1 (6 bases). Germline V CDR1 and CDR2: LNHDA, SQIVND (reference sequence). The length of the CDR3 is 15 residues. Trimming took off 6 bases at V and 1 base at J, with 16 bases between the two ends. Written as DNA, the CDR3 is TGTGCCAGTAGCGGAGAACACAGGGCGTCCTACGAGCAGTACTTC. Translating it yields CASSGEHRASYEQYF.

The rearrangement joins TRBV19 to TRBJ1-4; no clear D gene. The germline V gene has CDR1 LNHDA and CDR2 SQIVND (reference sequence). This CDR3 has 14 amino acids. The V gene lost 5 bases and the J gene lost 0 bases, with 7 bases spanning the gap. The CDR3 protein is CASSPQTTNEKLFF. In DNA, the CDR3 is TGTGCCAGTAGTCCCCAGACAACTAATGAAAAACTGTTTTTT.

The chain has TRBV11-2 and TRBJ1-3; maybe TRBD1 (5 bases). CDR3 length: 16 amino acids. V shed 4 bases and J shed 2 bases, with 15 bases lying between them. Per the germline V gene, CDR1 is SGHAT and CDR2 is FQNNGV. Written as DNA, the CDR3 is TGTGCCAGCAGCTCTGGAGGGACCACGGCTGGAAACACCATATATTTT. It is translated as CASSSGGTTAGNTIYF. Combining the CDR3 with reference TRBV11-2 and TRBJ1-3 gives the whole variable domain EAGVAQSPRYKIIEKRQSVAFWCNPISGHATLYWYQQILGQGPKLLIQFQNNGVVDDSQLPKDRFSAERLKGVDSTLKIQPAKLEDSAVYLCASSSGGTTAGNTIYFGEGSWLTVV.

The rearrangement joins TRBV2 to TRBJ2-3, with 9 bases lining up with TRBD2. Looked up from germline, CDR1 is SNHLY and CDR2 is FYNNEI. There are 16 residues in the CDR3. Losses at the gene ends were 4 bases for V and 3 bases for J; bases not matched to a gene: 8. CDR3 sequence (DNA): TGTGCCAGCAGTGCCGCTAGCGGGACAGCGACAGATACGCAGTATTTT. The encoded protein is CASSAASGTATDTQYF.

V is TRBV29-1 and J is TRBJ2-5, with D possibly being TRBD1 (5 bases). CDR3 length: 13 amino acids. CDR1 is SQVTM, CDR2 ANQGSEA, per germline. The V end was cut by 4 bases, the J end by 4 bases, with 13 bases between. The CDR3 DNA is TGCAGCGTTGGACAGCAAGATGGAGAGACCCAGTACTTC. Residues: CSVGQQDGETQYF.

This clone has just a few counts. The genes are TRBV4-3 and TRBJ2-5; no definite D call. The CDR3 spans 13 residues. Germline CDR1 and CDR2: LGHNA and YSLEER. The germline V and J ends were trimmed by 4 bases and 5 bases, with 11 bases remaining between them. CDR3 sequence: CASSLGTGETQYF. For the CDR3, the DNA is TGCGCCAGCAGCCTGGGCACTGGGGAGACCCAGTACTTC.

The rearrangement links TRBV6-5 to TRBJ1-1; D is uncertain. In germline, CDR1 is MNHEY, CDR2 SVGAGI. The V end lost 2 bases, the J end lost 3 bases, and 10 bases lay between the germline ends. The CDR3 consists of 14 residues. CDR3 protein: CASSYTVLYTEAFF. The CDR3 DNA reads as TGTGCCAGCAGTTACACTGTTCTTTACACTGAAGCTTTCTTT.

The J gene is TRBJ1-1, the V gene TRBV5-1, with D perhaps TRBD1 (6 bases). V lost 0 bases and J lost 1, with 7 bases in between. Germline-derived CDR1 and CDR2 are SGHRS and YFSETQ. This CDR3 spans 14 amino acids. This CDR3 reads CASSLDRANTEAFF. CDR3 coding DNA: TGCGCCAGCAGCTTGGACAGGGCGAACACTGAAGCTTTCTTT.

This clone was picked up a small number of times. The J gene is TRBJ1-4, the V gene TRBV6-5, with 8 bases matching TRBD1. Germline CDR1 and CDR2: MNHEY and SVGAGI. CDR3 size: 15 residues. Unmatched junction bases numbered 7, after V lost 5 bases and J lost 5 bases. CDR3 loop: CASSRQGNLNEKLFF. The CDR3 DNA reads TGTGCCAGCAGTCGACAGGGGAACTTGAATGAAAAACTGTTTTTT.

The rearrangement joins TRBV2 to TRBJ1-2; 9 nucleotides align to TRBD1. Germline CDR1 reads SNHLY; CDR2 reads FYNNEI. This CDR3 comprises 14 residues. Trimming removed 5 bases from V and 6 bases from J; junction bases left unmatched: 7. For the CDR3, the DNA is TGTGCCAGCAGTCAGCTGGACAGGGGTCATGGCTACACCTTC. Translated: CASSQLDRGHGYTF.

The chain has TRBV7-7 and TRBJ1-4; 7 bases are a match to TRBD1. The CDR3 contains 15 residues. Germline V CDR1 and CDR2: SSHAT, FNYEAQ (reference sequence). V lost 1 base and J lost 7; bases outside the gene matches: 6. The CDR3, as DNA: TGTGCCAGCAGCTTAGGCGGGACAGCGGCTGAAAAACTGTTTTTT. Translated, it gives CASSLGGTAAEKLFF.

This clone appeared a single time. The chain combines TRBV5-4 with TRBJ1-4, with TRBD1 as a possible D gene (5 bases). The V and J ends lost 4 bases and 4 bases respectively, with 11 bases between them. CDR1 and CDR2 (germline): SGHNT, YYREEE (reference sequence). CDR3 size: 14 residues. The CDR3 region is CASSAGRNNEKLFF. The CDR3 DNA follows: TGTGCCAGCAGCGCGGGGCGGAATAATGAAAAACTGTTTTTT.

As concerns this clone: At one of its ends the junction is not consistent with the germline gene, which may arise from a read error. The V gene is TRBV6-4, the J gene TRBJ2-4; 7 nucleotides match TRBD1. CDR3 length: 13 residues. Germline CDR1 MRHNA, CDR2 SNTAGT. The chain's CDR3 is CASSDSPLTGVGF. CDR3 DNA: TGTGCCAGCAGTGACTCCCCATTAACAGGGGTGGGCTTC.

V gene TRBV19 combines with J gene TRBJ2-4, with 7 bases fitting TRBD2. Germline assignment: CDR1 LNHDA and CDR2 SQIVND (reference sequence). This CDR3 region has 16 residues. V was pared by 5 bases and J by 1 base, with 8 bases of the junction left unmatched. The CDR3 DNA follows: TGTGCCAGTAGTGCACGACTAGCATGGGCCAAAAACATTCAGTACTTC. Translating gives CASSARLAWAKNIQYF.